A selection of T cell receptor beta chains follows, all from one sample in a study of blood T cells in healthy people across ages. TCRdb fed the 5' RACE reads into MiXCR, producing one record per CDR3 protein. The sample contains about 1,600,000 distinct CDR3 sequences, 42% of which appear only once. The sequencing sample was made of blood. These receptors originate from a woman aged 18-35 years in good health. Each CDR3 is given with its conserved first and last residue. Each record gives: CDR3 length, clone size, J gene, V gene, D gene, CDR3 DNA, CDR3 protein. D genes are given only for firm matches. Part of the rows lack a size; the others show once, few, many or a class for expanded clones.

16 | . | TRBJ2-1 | TRBV10-2 | TRBD2 | TGCGCCAGCAGTGTAGGTAGTGGCGGGAGGGACAATGAGCAGTTCTTC | CASSVGSGGRDNEQFF
16 | . | TRBJ2-1 | TRBV20-1 | . | TGCAGTGCTACAAATGGGCCGGGACCCGGGTACAATGAGCAGTTCTTC | CSATNGPGPGYNEQFF
16 | . | TRBJ2-3 | TRBV7-2 | TRBD2 | TGTGCCAGCAGCCGGGGGGGGACTAGCTACACAGATACGCAGTATTTT | CASSRGGTSYTDTQYF
14 | . | TRBJ1-5 | TRBV4-1 | . | TGCGCCAGCAGCCAACCTAGCTACGGACAGCCCCAGCATTTT | CASSQPSYGQPQHF
16 | . | TRBJ1-5 | TRBV27 | . | TGTGCCAGCAGTTCCCGAAGATATGGTAGCAATCAGCCCCAGCATTTT | CASSSRRYGSNQPQHF
13 | . | TRBJ2-7 | TRBV27 | TRBD2 | TGTGCCAGCAGTGTCCTGGACGGGGGGGAGCAGTACTTC | CASSVLDGGEQYF
14 | . | TRBJ2-7 | TRBV25-1 | . | TGTGCCAGCACTCGAAGTGGGGCAGCCTACGAGCAGTACTTC | CASTRSGAAYEQYF
17 | . | TRBJ2-7 | TRBV12-3/TRBV12-4 | . | TGTGCCAGCAGCTCAACCGGGTCGGGGACTTACTTGTACGAGCAGTACTTC | CASSSTGSGTYLYEQYF
16 | . | TRBJ1-2 | TRBV18 | TRBD1 | TGTGCCAGCTCGCCTAATAGACAGGGCTTCAACTATGGCTACACCTTC | CASSPNRQGFNYGYTF
15 | few | TRBJ1-2 | TRBV12-3/TRBV12-4 | . | TGTGCCAGCAGTCCGGTGGAGGGACGTAACTATGGCTACACCTTC | CASSPVEGRNYGYTF
11 | . | TRBJ2-1 | TRBV5-1 | . | TGCGCCAGCAGCATCCTGGGGGAGCAGTTCTTC | CASSILGEQFF
15 | . | TRBJ1-2 | TRBV10-3 | . | TGTGCCATCAGTGAGTCAGGAAAAAACCGGGACCGTTGCACCTTC | CAISESGKNRDRCTF
14 | few | TRBJ1-4 | TRBV10-3 | TRBD1 | TGTGCCATCAGTGGCGACAGGGGAGATGAAAAACTGTTTTTT | CAISGDRGDEKLFF
18 | . | TRBJ2-7 | TRBV4-1 | . | TGCGCCAGCAGCCAACGGATCGCCGGGACATATCTCTCCTACGAGCAGTACTTC | CASSQRIAGTYLSYEQYF
16 | few | TRBJ2-5 | TRBV10-3 | TRBD2 | TGTGCCATCAGTGAGTCGGTTGGCGGGGGTTTGGATGAGCAGTACTTC | CAISESVGGGLDEQYF
13 | . | TRBJ2-5 | TRBV7-2 | . | TGTGCCAACAGCTTAGGGTTGACGGAGACCCAGTACTTC | CANSLGLTETQYF
18 | . | TRBJ1-2 | TRBV15 | . | TGTGCCACCAGCGACCGGGGGAGGGAGGAATGGAGGTACTATGGCTACACCTTC | CATSDRGREEWRYYGYTF
13 | few | TRBJ2-7 | TRBV3-1 | . | TGTGCCAGCAGCCGCCCCTCCAGGGACGAGCAGTACTTC | CASSRPSRDEQYF
14 | many | TRBJ2-1 | TRBV5-1 | . | TGTGCCAGCAGCTTAGGGTCCACCTACAATGAGCAGTTCTTC | CASSLGSTYNEQFF
15 | few | TRBJ1-2 | TRBV20-1 | TRBD1 | TGCAGTGCTATTCAGGGGACAGGGGGTTCAGCTGGCTACACCTTC | CSAIQGTGGSAGYTF
15 | . | TRBJ2-7 | TRBV2 | TRBD2 | TGTGCCAGCAGACCTAGCGGGGGGTTCTCCGACGAGCAGTACTTC | CASRPSGGFSDEQYF
16 | few | TRBJ2-1 | TRBV12-3/TRBV12-4 | TRBD2 | TGTGCCAGCAGTCTTTATAGCGGGAGACTGGGCAATGAGCAGTTCTTC | CASSLYSGRLGNEQFF
16 | . | TRBJ2-3 | TRBV5-1 | TRBD2 | TGCGCCAGCAGCTTGGGACAGCGGGGGTCCACAGATACGCAGTATTTT | CASSLGQRGSTDTQYF
16 | . | TRBJ2-1 | TRBV14 | . | TGTGCCAGCACCGCAAGACCTGCGGGAAGCTACAATGAGCAGTTCTTC | CASTARPAGSYNEQFF
16 | . | TRBJ2-4 | TRBV9 | TRBD2 | TGTGCCAGCAGCGAGGGACTAGCGGTAGCCAAAAACATTCAGTACTTC | CASSEGLAVAKNIQYF
13 | once | TRBJ2-7 | TRBV20-1 | . | TGCAGTGCTAGGGGCAGGCCCCCCTACGAGCAGTACTTC | CSARGRPPYEQYF
15 | . | TRBJ1-5 | TRBV11-2 | . | TGTGCCAGCAGCTTAGGGGACAAGAGGGGTCAGCCCCAGCATTTT | CASSLGDKRGQPQHF
15 | . | TRBJ2-7 | TRBV10-3 | TRBD1 | TGTGCCATCAGTGCCGACAGGGGCCAACCCTACGAGCAGTACTTC | CAISADRGQPYEQYF